This T cell receptor (beta chain) was sequenced during a study of blood T cell repertoires in COVID-19. Ages ranged from about 18 to 89 years, with residence in under 25 US areas. Clinical history reported by participants formed the basis on which cohorts were assigned. Cohort 3 donors were reported recovered after two negative PCRs, clearance, or symptom resolution. In the study's own analysis: Nucleated cell counts were estimated from reference gene primer amplification. The table came from immunoSEQ multiplex PCR; TCRdb's copy has only in-frame clones and leaves some out. For V, J and clone size, that table is used; D and trimming come from the DNA. The sample includes some 200,000 clones, roughly 82% of them seen just once. V was trimmed by 1 base and J by 2 bases, leaving 11 bases between them. Germline loops: CDR1 KGHSH, CDR2 LQKENI. CDR3 length: 15 residues.

The receptor's source is a man in his forties or fifties who had recovered from COVID-19. The V and J genes are TRBV18 and TRBJ1-1; the D gene is possibly TRBD1 (5 bases). Sequencing input: PBMCs or T cells enriched from blood (not recorded which). The CDR3 nucleotides read TGTGCCAGCTCACCACAGGGCAGGGTCAACACTGAAGCTTTCTTT. Its protein product is CASSPQGRVNTEAFF.